This T cell receptor (beta chain) was identified in a study of CD8 T cells in Susac syndrome. Points from the study as a whole: The study conceded that relatively few individuals underwent its TCR sequencing and HLA analysis.

Purification of the CD8+ and CD4+ T cells relied on negative isolation, and TEMRA cells underwent FACS enrichment. A remark on this clonotype: Its target is not known.

Trimming removed 6 bases from V and 4 bases from J, with 12 bases in between. CDR3 size: 13 residues. Reverse transcription used about 0.45 to 1 ug RNA and random hexamers. By means of immunoSEQ multiplex PCR, TCR beta CDR3 spanning 54 Vbeta and 13 Jbeta underwent amplification. Via MiXCR, TCRdb re-called the immunoSEQ multiplex PCR reads, giving one row per CDR3 protein. The table shows around 200,000 distinct CDR3 sequences, with roughly 94% occurring only once. This chain links TRBV12-3 or TRBV12-4 with TRBJ2-5, with D maybe TRBD2 (6 bases). The TCR sequence derives from a human donor in good health. Material: CD4+ T cells from PBMCs. This CDR3 reads CASRGLGRETQYF. CDR3 in DNA: TGTGCCAGCAGGGGACTGGGGAGAGAGACCCAGTACTTC.